One and the same sample provided the 14 T cell receptor beta chains below, sequenced in a study of shared clonotypes between healthy human individuals (dated by TCRdb to the early 2020s). The library relied on the immunoSEQ multiplex PCR assay. TCRdb limited this immuneACCESS table to in-frame rearrangements with V and J called. A share of clones is missing; checked studies link under half to unresolved V genes, and the rest is unexplained. The sample records roughly 1,500,000 clones, approximately 98.5% of which are singletons. About 0.35% of the sample lies in the top ten. Material for sequencing was naive CD4+ T cells sorted from blood. In light of the paper, this sample's cell subset or site label describes: CD45RA+ positively selected. These receptors were taken from a man in his thirties or forties in good health.

V and J are TRBV28 and TRBJ1-1; D gene unclear. CDR1 and CDR2 from the germline V gene are MDHEN and SYDVKM. The V end was cut by 7 bases, the J end by 4 bases, with 19 bases between. This CDR3 spans 15 amino acids. The CDR3 DNA is TGTGCCAGCAACAAAATCGACCATACACTCACTGAAGCTTTCTTT. Protein product: CASNKIDHTLTEAFF.

The chain recombines TRBV14 with TRBJ2-7; D unclear. There are 13 residues in the CDR3. CDR1 and CDR2 (germline): SGHDN, FVKESK. The germline V and J ends were trimmed by 1 base and 3 bases, with 7 bases remaining between them. CDR3 bases: TGTGCCAGCAGCCAAGCCCATCTCTACGAGCAGTACTTC. It encodes CASSQAHLYEQYF.

The rearrangement links TRBV18 to TRBJ2-4, with D possibly being TRBD1 or TRBD2 (6 bases each). In germline, CDR1 is KGHSH, CDR2 LQKENI. This CDR3 spans 14 amino acids. The germline V and J ends were trimmed by 6 bases and 12 bases, with 21 bases remaining between them. The CDR3 sequence is CASSLDRQEGYQYF. The CDR3 coding sequence is TGTGCCAGCTCTCTTGACAGACAGGAGGGGTATCAGTACTTC. Full variable domain (rest looked up from reference TRBV18 and TRBJ2-4): NAGVMQNPRHLVRRRGQEARLRCSPMKGHSHVYWYRQLPEEGLKFMVYLQKENIIDESGMPKERFSAEFPKEGPSILRIQQVVRGDSAAYFCASSLDRQEGYQYFGAGTRLSVL.

This clone appeared once. The rearrangement links TRBV7-9 to TRBJ2-1; 9 nucleotides match TRBD2. Per the germline V gene, CDR1 is SEHNR and CDR2 is FQNEAQ (reference sequence). V trimming: 0 bases; J trimming: 8 bases; junction bases outside the gene matches: 11. The CDR3 spans 17 residues. The CDR3 DNA follows: TGTGCCAGCAGCTTAGCGCTTGCGGGAGGGAATCGCGATGAGCAGTTCTTC. Amino acids: CASSLALAGGNRDEQFF.

The chain joins TRBV7-3 to TRBJ2-2; unclear D gene. In germline, CDR1 is SGHTA, CDR2 FQGTGA. V lost 3 bases to trimming and J lost 0 bases, with 5 bases between them. The CDR3 consists of 14 residues. The CDR3 loop is CASSFYSNTGELFF. The CDR3 bases are TGTGCCAGCAGCTTCTATTCGAACACCGGGGAGCTGTTTTTT.

The chain uses TRBV9 and TRBJ2-1, with D maybe TRBD1 (6 bases). CDR1 and CDR2 from the germline V gene are SGDLS and YYNGEE. This CDR3 is built from 16 residues. Trimming removed 2 bases at V and 1 base at J, with 13 bases between. The CDR3 reads CASSVHREVSYNEQFF. CDR3 DNA: TGTGCCAGCAGCGTCCACAGGGAAGTATCCTACAATGAGCAGTTCTTC.

The CDR3, as DNA: TGTGCCAGTAGCTGGAGGGACAGGGGGCGAACTGAAGCTTTCTTT. Protein: CASSWRDRGRTEAFF. The chain uses TRBV19 and TRBJ1-1, with 12 bases fitting TRBD1. The CDR3 covers 15 residues. Germline V gives CDR1 LNHDA, CDR2 SQIVND (reference sequence). Losses at the gene ends were 6 bases for V and 5 bases for J; bases not matched to a gene: 7.

The genes are TRBV6-5 and TRBJ1-4, with TRBD1 as a possible D gene (5 bases). Trimming removed 8 bases from V and 4 bases from J, with 11 bases in between. The germline gives CDR1 MNHEY, CDR2 SVGAGI. This CDR3 is 13 amino acids long. Here the CDR3 reads CASGTHVNEKLFF. The CDR3 coding sequence is TGTGCCAGCGGGACTCATGTTAATGAAAAACTGTTTTTT.

Comments on this clone: This sample includes further DNA sequences coding for the same CDR3. The gene calls are TRBV15 and TRBJ2-5; D remains unclear. This CDR3 contains 13 residues. V was clipped by 1 base and J by 1 base, with 4 bases between them. Germline assignment: CDR1 LNHNV and CDR2 YYDKDF (reference sequence). CDR3 bases: TGTGCCACCAGCAGAGGTCTCCAAGAGACCCAGTACTTC. Amino acid sequence: CATSRGLQETQYF.

The J gene is TRBJ2-1, the V gene TRBV7-8, with 8 bases lining up with TRBD2. V shed 4 bases and J 10 bases; nucleotides not matched to a gene: 9. Germline CDR1 reads SGHVS; CDR2 reads FQNEAQ. The CDR3 length is 14 residues. The CDR3 protein is CASSWASGGGEQFF. Here the CDR3 DNA reads TGTGCCAGCAGCTGGGCCAGCGGGGGAGGGGAGCAGTTCTTC.

This clone has a single count. In the same sample, other DNA sequences code for this CDR3. The chain has TRBV5-1 and TRBJ2-7; a possible D gene is TRBD1 (6 bases). CDR1 is SGHRS, CDR2 YFSETQ, per germline. The V end lost 4 bases, the J end lost 2 bases, and 16 bases lay between the germline ends. CDR3 length: 15 amino acids. The CDR3 sequence: CASSLAPGAAYEQYF. CDR3 nucleotide sequence: TGCGCCAGCAGCCTCGCCCCAGGGGCAGCCTACGAGCAGTACTTC.

The genes are TRBV5-1 and TRBJ2-1; D remains unclear. CDR1 and CDR2 from the germline V gene are SGHRS and YFSETQ. This CDR3 is 12 amino acids long. Trimming removed 7 bases at V and 5 bases at J, with 10 bases between. The CDR3 DNA reads as TGCGCCAGCCGAGTCAGGAACAATGAGCAGTTCTTC. Translation gives CASRVRNNEQFF.

The chain carries TRBV7-2 and TRBJ1-1; possibly TRBD1 for D (6 bases). Trimming took 1 base from V and 5 from J, leaving 11 bases between them. The CDR3 length is 14 residues. Germline V CDR1 and CDR2: SGHTA, FQGNSA. The CDR3 loop is CASSLEGGRTEAFF. In DNA, the CDR3 is TGTGCCAGCAGCTTAGAGGGGGGGCGGACTGAAGCTTTCTTT.

CDR3 nucleotides: TGCGCCAGCAGCTCCGGGACAGGGGGTGTTTTTACCTATGGCTACACCTTC. As protein: CASSSGTGGVFTYGYTF. The chain employs TRBV10-1 and TRBJ1-2, with 11 nucleotides matching TRBD1. V shed 6 bases, J shed 4 bases, and the junction held 13 bases outside the gene matches. The CDR3 is 17 residues long. Per the germline V gene, CDR1 is WNHNN and CDR2 is SYGVQD (reference sequence).